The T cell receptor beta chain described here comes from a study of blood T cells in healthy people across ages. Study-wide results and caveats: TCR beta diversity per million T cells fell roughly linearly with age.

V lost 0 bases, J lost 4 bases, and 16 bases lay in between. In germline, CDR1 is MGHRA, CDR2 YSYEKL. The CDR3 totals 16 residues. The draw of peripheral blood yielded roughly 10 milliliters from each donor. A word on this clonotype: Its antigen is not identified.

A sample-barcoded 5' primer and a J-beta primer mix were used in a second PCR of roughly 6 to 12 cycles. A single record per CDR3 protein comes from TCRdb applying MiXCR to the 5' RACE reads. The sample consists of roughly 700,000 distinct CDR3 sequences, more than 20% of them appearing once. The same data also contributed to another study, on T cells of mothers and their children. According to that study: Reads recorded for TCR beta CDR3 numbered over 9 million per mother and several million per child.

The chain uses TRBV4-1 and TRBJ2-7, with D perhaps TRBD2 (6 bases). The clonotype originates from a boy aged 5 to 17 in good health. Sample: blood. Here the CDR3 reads CASSQDLNSGAYEQYF. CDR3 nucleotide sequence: TGCGCCAGCAGCCAAGATTTGAATAGCGGAGCTTACGAGCAGTACTTC.